This record covers a single TCR beta chain. The data are from a study of blood T cell repertoires in COVID-19. There are 13 residues in the CDR3. With 8 bases clipped from V and 6 bases from J, the junction kept 7 bases outside the gene matches. Germline V CDR1 and CDR2: KGHDR, SFDVKD. Original handling: Nucleated cell number was recorded as an estimate derived from reference gene primer amplification. Measured with immunoSEQ multiplex PCR; TCRdb has only the in-frame clones, and not every one. The V and J calls and clone size come from that table; D and trimming were worked out from the DNA. The data show 100,000 or so clones, around four fifths seen once.

Input material: peripheral blood. The rearrangement uses TRBV24-1 and TRBJ2-7, with 9 bases aligning to TRBD2. This sequence originates from a man aged 45-60 years with active or convalescent COVID-19. CDR3 protein: CATIISGSLEQYF. CDR3 DNA: TGTGCCACCATCATTAGCGGGAGCCTCGAGCAGTACTTC.